This is a list of T cell receptor beta chains from one sample in a study of T cell repertoires in cytomegalovirus infection. TCRdb itself ran the reads through MiXCR, one entry per CDR3 protein. Of about 460,000 distinct CDR3 sequences listed, about 11% are singletons. Sample: PBMCs. Source of these receptors: a human donor in good health (CMV status not recorded). Some clones in this sample may be carry-over from other donors' samples. Both conserved end residues are part of each CDR3.

v_gene	CDR3aa
TRBV7-3	CASSLSREGGYGYTF
TRBV19	CAAGEGYEQYF
TRBV7-2	CASSFRAGDNNEQFF
TRBV5-1	CASSRDRPDEKLFF
TRBV5-1	CASSSAGSQLVEAFF
TRBV7-8	CASSFLVEGNTEAFF
TRBV30	CAWRGPTGYTYEQYF
TRBV24-1	CATSDPGQGGNEQFF
TRBV20-1	CSARDSKGLNEQYF
TRBV27	CASSPLSTGGGQPQHF
TRBV19	CASRSRSGGQETQYF
TRBV5-1	CASSLEETGLYEKLFF
TRBV20-1	CSARGRKPEAFF
TRBV10-3	CAVNGTKGEKYF
TRBV6-5	CASSTYRWETQYF
TRBV18	CASSATTGFGAFF
TRBV10-1	CASKQTGTGITTNEKLFF
TRBV18	CASSPTGRGANVLTF
TRBV19	CASSDSYTASPLHF
TRBV6-5	CASNRGEEVF
TRBV20-1	CSAPRQGAYEQYF
TRBV7-2	CASSMDGMNTEAFF
TRBV2	CASSPWGRLGTDTQYF
TRBV7-6	CASSPNEWDGYTF
TRBV15	CATSERPNSFIGNIQYF